A single sample gave rise to the 31 T cell receptor beta chains below, sequenced in a study of blood T cells in healthy people across ages. Primed by a sample-barcoded 5' primer and a J-beta primer mix, a second PCR proceeded for 7 to 11 cycles. TCRdb reanalysed the 5' RACE reads using MiXCR and keeps one entry per CDR3 protein. The sample holds 1.5 million to 2 million distinct CDR3 sequences; roughly 27% are singletons and the top ten take 6.5% to 8.5%. Material for sequencing was blood. These receptors came from a woman aged 30 to 39 in good health.

This chain joins TRBV27 and TRBJ2-1, with D uncertain. CDR3 length equals 16 residues. The V gene's germline CDR1 is MNHEY and CDR2 SMNVEV (reference sequence). Trimming took 1 base from V and 5 from J, leaving 15 bases between them. For the CDR3, the DNA is TGTGCCAGCAGTTTATTCCCCCAGCGTGGTAACAATGAGCAGTTCTTC. Protein product: CASSLFPQRGNNEQFF.

Of note for this clonotype: A much larger clone differs by one base, so this may be a read error. This chain uses TRBV12-3 or TRBV12-4 with TRBJ1-2; the D is unclear. The CDR3 has 11 residues. CDR3: CASSLKDGCTF. In DNA form, the CDR3 reads TGTGCCAGCAGTTTGAAGGATGGCTGCACCTTC.

The genes are TRBV6-6 and TRBJ2-6; no clear D. V lost 2 bases and J 4 bases, leaving 9 bases between the germline ends. Germline values: CDR1 MNHNY, CDR2 SVGAGI (reference sequence). The CDR3 runs 15 residues. CDR3 amino acids: CASSYPSTGANVLTF. DNA of the CDR3: TGTGCCAGCAGTTACCCGTCGACCGGGGCCAACGTCCTGACTTTC.

Turning to this clonotype: A much larger clone lies a single base off, so this may be a read error. The rearrangement uses TRBV10-1 and TRBJ2-5; no clear D. The DNA end favors TRBJ2-1, so the J call may be wrong. The CDR3 contains 13 residues. Germline CDR1 reads WNHNN; CDR2 reads SYGVQD (reference sequence). In DNA form, the CDR3 reads TGCGCCAGCAGTGAGTCTTACCAAGAGACCCAGTTCTTC. It translates to CASSESYQETQFF.

V gene TRBV29-1 combines with J gene TRBJ1-2, with a tentative D call TRBD1 (6 bases). This CDR3 has 14 amino acids. Trimming cost V 6 bases and J 4 bases, with 18 bases left between them. Germline CDR1 is SQVTM and CDR2 is ANQGSEA. The DNA of the CDR3 is TGCAGCGTCTTATCGGACGGAGGGGGCTATGGCTACACCTTC. Protein sequence: CSVLSDGGGYGYTF.

This chain links TRBV6-2 or TRBV6-3 with TRBJ2-7; D is undetermined. Germline CDR1 reads MNHEY; CDR2 reads SVGEGT. V was cut by 6 bases and J by 3 bases, with 12 bases left in between. The length of the CDR3 is 13 residues. The CDR3 DNA reads as TGTGCCAGCAGCCGGACGATCTTCTACGAGCAGTACTTC. Protein sequence: CASSRTIFYEQYF.

As for this clonotype: This may be a read error, as it is one base from a much larger clone. V and J are TRBV5-1 and TRBJ2-1; D ambiguous. Looked up from germline, CDR1 is SGHRS and CDR2 is YFSETQ. This CDR3 comprises 14 residues. V lost 0 bases, J lost 10 bases, and 14 bases lay in between. CDR3 nucleotide sequence: TGCGCCAGCAGCTTGGACAGCCCAGATGGGGAGCAGTTCTTC. Translating it yields CASSLDSPDGEQFF.

This clonotype has a handful of counts. The V and J genes are TRBV6-5 and TRBJ2-3; maybe TRBD2 (7 bases). The germline V and J ends were trimmed by 5 bases and 5 bases, with 17 bases remaining between them. The CDR3 has 15 amino acids. Germline V lookup: CDR1 MNHEY, CDR2 SVGAGI. In DNA, the CDR3 is TGTGCCAGCAGTCACGACGGGGGGCAGAAAGATACGCAGTATTTT. It is translated as CASSHDGGQKDTQYF.

The table lists this clonotype with many counts. The J gene is TRBJ2-7, the V gene TRBV21-1; the table's D gene call, TRBD1, was not cross checked with the DNA. TRBV21-1 is a pseudogene. The CDR3 runs 14 residues. This CDR3 reads CASRNDRRSYEQYF. The CDR3 DNA reads TGTGCCAGCAGAAACGACAGGAGAAGCTACGAGCAGTACTTC.

This chain joins TRBV12-3 or TRBV12-4 and TRBJ2-3; D call uncertain. V lost 5 bases and J lost 3, with 12 bases in between. The CDR3 contains 14 residues. Here the CDR3 DNA reads TGTGCCAGCAGTCCCGGGCCCAGGACAGATACGCAGTATTTT. Translation gives CASSPGPRTDTQYF.

This clonotype was found many times. V and J are TRBV29-1 and TRBJ2-7; D perhaps matches TRBD2 (5 bases). The CDR3 has 12 amino acids. V shed 7 bases and J shed 3 bases, with 13 bases lying between them. In germline, CDR1 is SQVTM, CDR2 ANQGSEA. CDR3 DNA sequence: TGCAGCGCCGCGGGTCTCGACTACGAGCAGTACTTC. Its protein is CSAAGLDYEQYF.

The rearrangement links TRBV5-1 to TRBJ2-7; D is unresolved. There are 8 residues in the CDR3. V lost 8 bases and J lost 4, with 1 base in between. Germline V gives CDR1 SGHRS, CDR2 YFSETQ. The CDR3, as DNA: TGCGCCAGATACGAGCAGTACTTC. Its protein is CARYEQYF.

The chain joins TRBV7-9 to TRBJ1-4; D might be TRBD1 (5 bases). The ends were cut back, 5 bases at V and 7 bases at J, with 20 bases in the middle. CDR3 length equals 16 residues. The germline gives CDR1 SEHNR, CDR2 FQNEAQ (reference sequence). This CDR3 is CASSLALAGGTEKLFF. The CDR3 DNA follows: TGTGCCAGCAGCCTGGCTCTGGCGGGGGGAACTGAAAAACTGTTTTTT.

This chain links TRBV29-1 with TRBJ2-7, with D unresolved. Trimming stripped 4 bases from V and 4 bases from J, with 14 bases between. CDR1 and CDR2 from the germline V gene are SQVTM and ANQGSEA. The CDR3 covers 13 residues. The CDR3 DNA is TGCAGCGTTGTCGGTAGGAATGATTACGAGCAGTACTTC. The encoded protein is CSVVGRNDYEQYF.

The CDR3 DNA reads as TGTGCCAGCAGCGGAGGGCCAGAAGAGACCCAGTACTTC. This translates into CASSGGPEETQYF. The V call is TRBV9, the J call TRBJ2-5, with D perhaps TRBD2 (5 bases). This CDR3 is 13 amino acids long. V was trimmed by 3 bases and J by 3 bases, leaving 9 bases between them. Looked up from germline, CDR1 is SGDLS and CDR2 is YYNGEE.

The chain is built from TRBV5-1 and TRBJ1-5, with D unresolved. With 0 bases removed from V and 5 bases from J, the gap between germline ends came to 6 bases. This CDR3 spans 13 amino acids. Germline CDR1 and CDR2: SGHRS and YFSETQ. The CDR3 nucleotides are TGCGCCAGCAGCTTGGGAAAGGATCAGCCCCAGCATTTT. Translated: CASSLGKDQPQHF.

This clonotype came up a few times. This chain uses TRBV4-3 with TRBJ2-5; D gene ambiguous. The CDR3 totals 12 residues. The V end was cut by 1 base, the J end by 7 bases, with 7 bases between. The germline V gene encodes CDR1 LGHNA and CDR2 YSLEER. CDR3 sequence (DNA): TGCGCCAGCAGCCAAGGTTCGGGGACCCAGTACTTC. It translates to CASSQGSGTQYF.

The chain carries TRBV6-2 or TRBV6-3 and TRBJ2-1; 10 nucleotides line up with TRBD2. V gave up 5 bases and J gave up 8 bases; unmatched junction bases: 9. This CDR3 comprises 15 residues. Germline V gives CDR1 MNHEY, CDR2 SVGEGT. CDR3: CASSDWTSGSDEQFF. The DNA for the CDR3 is TGTGCCAGCAGTGATTGGACTAGCGGCTCGGATGAGCAGTTCTTC.

The chain is built from TRBV6-2 or TRBV6-3 and TRBJ2-5; 8 nucleotides line up with TRBD1. The CDR3 is made up of 13 amino acids. Losses at the gene ends were 6 bases for V and 5 bases for J; bases not matched to a gene: 5. The germline V gene encodes CDR1 MNHEY and CDR2 SVGEGT. CDR3 sequence reads: CASRYRTGETQYF. CDR3 nucleotide sequence: TGTGCCAGCAGGTACAGGACAGGGGAGACCCAGTACTTC.

The chain employs TRBV6-1 and TRBJ1-5, with 12 bases matching TRBD1. V was pared by 9 bases and J by 6 bases, with 6 bases of the junction left unmatched. The germline V gene has CDR1 MNHNS and CDR2 SASEGT. CDR3 length: 14 amino acids. The CDR3 DNA is TGTGCCAGTACCGGGACAGGGGGCGTTCAGCCCCAGCATTTT. Encoded protein: CASTGTGGVQPQHF.

This clonotype was observed at least ten times. The chain employs TRBV4-3 and TRBJ2-5, with D perhaps matching TRBD1 or TRBD2 (5 bases each). The germline V gene has CDR1 LGHNA and CDR2 YSLEER. Trimming shortened V by 3 bases and J by 7 bases, and 12 bases separated the two germline ends. The CDR3 covers 13 residues. This CDR3 is CASSHEGISTQYF. The CDR3 DNA reads as TGCGCCAGCAGCCATGAGGGGATCTCGACCCAGTACTTC.

This chain links TRBV20-1 with TRBJ1-1; 8 nucleotides agree with TRBD1. There are 12 residues in the CDR3. CDR1 is DFQATT and CDR2 is SNEGSKA in the germline V gene (reference sequence). The DNA of the CDR3 is TGCAGGCCCGCCCGACAGGGGTCTGAAGCTTTCTTT. It codes for CRPARQGSEAFF.

V gene TRBV5-1 combines with J gene TRBJ1-5, with D tentatively TRBD1 (6 bases). CDR1 is SGHRS, CDR2 YFSETQ, per germline. V shed 1 base and J shed 1 base, with 12 bases lying between them. The CDR3 covers 16 residues. CDR3 bases: TGCGCCAGCAGCTTGAAGGGACAAAAGAGCAATCAGCCCCAGCATTTT. Protein: CASSLKGQKSNQPQHF.

The CDR3 DNA is TGTGCCAGCAGCCAAGAATCGGGACAGATGAACACTGAAGCTTTCTTT. Encoded protein: CASSQESGQMNTEAFF. This chain joins TRBV14 and TRBJ1-1, with 7 bases identical to TRBD1. With 0 bases clipped from V and 0 bases from J, the junction kept 4 bases outside the gene matches. In germline, CDR1 is SGHDN, CDR2 FVKESK. The length of the CDR3 is 16 residues.

This chain connects TRBV20-1 to TRBJ2-1; 10 bases line up with TRBD2. V dropped 3 bases and J dropped 8; count of bases not matched to a gene: 13. The CDR3 has 16 amino acids. In germline, CDR1 is DFQATT, CDR2 SNEGSKA (reference sequence). CDR3 in DNA: TGCAGTGCTAGTTTTACTAGCGGGACCTTTTTGTATGAGCAGTTCTTC. Protein product: CSASFTSGTFLYEQFF.

V and J are TRBV5-1 and TRBJ2-1, with 7 bases that match TRBD2. CDR3 length: 16 amino acids. V shed 4 bases and J 10 bases; nucleotides not matched to a gene: 17. CDR1 and CDR2 from the germline V gene are SGHRS and YFSETQ. CDR3 loop: CASSRETSPKTREQFF. CDR3 DNA: TGCGCCAGCAGCCGTGAGACTAGCCCTAAAACCCGCGAGCAGTTCTTC.

This clonotype was seen at least ten times. V and J are TRBV20-1 and TRBJ2-1; the D gene is possibly TRBD1 (6 bases). The V gene lost 2 bases and the J gene lost 8 bases, with 10 bases spanning the gap. The CDR3 loop spans 12 amino acids. CDR1 is DFQATT and CDR2 is SNEGSKA in the germline V gene (reference sequence). In DNA, the CDR3 is TGCAGTGCTAGATCCACAGGGTATGAGCAGTTCTTC. It codes for CSARSTGYEQFF.

This chain uses TRBV7-6 with TRBJ2-1; D possibly uses TRBD1 or TRBD2 (5 bases each). Trimming shortened V by 7 bases and J by 10 bases, and 17 bases separated the two germline ends. This CDR3 contains 13 residues. The germline gives CDR1 SGHVS, CDR2 FNYEAQ. The CDR3 DNA reads TGTGCCAGCAACTTCACAGGTTCGGGGGAGCAGTTCTTC. Residues: CASNFTGSGEQFF. Filled out from reference TRBV7-6 and TRBJ2-1, the complete variable domain reads GAGVSQSPRYKVTKRGQDVALRCDPISGHVSLYWYRQALGQGPEFLTYFNYEAQQDKSGLPNDRFSAERPEGSISTLTIQRTEQRDSAMYRCASNFTGSGEQFFGPGTRLTVL.

The chain uses TRBV5-5 and TRBJ2-7; no firm D call. Trimming stripped 3 bases from V and 2 bases from J, with 15 bases between. The CDR3 loop spans 15 amino acids. CDR1 is SGHKS, CDR2 YYEKEE, per germline (reference sequence). Written as DNA, the CDR3 is TGTGCCAGCAGCTCCCTCCCAGAGGCGACCTACGAGCAGTACTTC. Translated, it gives CASSSLPEATYEQYF.

In its sample, this clonotype was seen many times. At one boundary the junction diverges from the germline segment, which might be a read error. This sequence joins TRBV11-2 and TRBJ2-7; D remains ambiguous. The CDR3 runs to 15 residues. The germline V gene has CDR1 SGHAT and CDR2 FQNNGV. The chain's CDR3 is CASSLESGTSYEQYF. For the CDR3, the DNA is TGTGCCAGCAGTTTAGAGTCCGGAACATCCTACGAGCAGTACTTC.

This clonotype was detected only a few times. The chain's CDR3 is CASGSLRVSYNEQFF. In DNA form, the CDR3 reads TGTGCTAGTGGCTCCCTGAGGGTATCCTACAATGAGCAGTTCTTC. The chain joins TRBV12-5 to TRBJ2-1; possible D gene TRBD2, 5 bases. The V gene lost 6 bases and the J gene lost 1 base, with 13 bases spanning the gap. The CDR3 is 15 amino acids. Germline CDR1 LGHNT, CDR2 FRNRAP.